What follows are 23 T cell receptor beta chains derived from one specimen sequenced in a study of blood T cell repertoires in COVID-19. Sequencing used immunoSEQ multiplex PCR; TCRdb keeps in-frame clones, though not all of them. This sample yields around 180,000 clones, of which around 80% are seen a single time; approximately 12% belongs to the top ten. The sequencing input was peripheral blood. The receptors here all came from a woman older than 75 with COVID-19, enrolled during active disease.

This clone occurred a few times. The chain joins TRBV19 to TRBJ2-7, with TRBD2 matching over 8 bases. V shed 1 base, J shed 6 bases, and the junction held 8 bases outside the gene matches. The V gene's germline CDR1 is LNHDA and CDR2 SQIVND (reference sequence). This CDR3 region has 15 residues. The CDR3 loop is CASSIGPGGIGEQYF. CDR3 DNA: TGTGCCAGTAGTATAGGTCCGGGAGGGATCGGCGAGCAGTACTTC.

DNA for the CDR3: TGTGCCAGCAGTGGTGTCAGCTCCTACAATGAGCAGTTCTTC. This translates into CASSGVSSYNEQFF. The chain recombines TRBV2 with TRBJ2-1; D is uncertain. This CDR3 has 14 amino acids. V was clipped by 4 bases and J by 0 bases, with 7 bases between them. CDR1 is SNHLY, CDR2 FYNNEI, per germline.

The chain couples TRBV6-5 to TRBJ1-1, with TRBD1 as a possible D gene (5 bases). CDR1 is MNHEY, CDR2 SVGAGI, per germline. This CDR3 region has 13 residues. Trimming removed 6 bases from V and 6 bases from J, with 14 bases in between. DNA of the CDR3: TGTGCCAGCAGCATTTCAGGGTTGGCTGAAGCTTTCTTT. Encoded protein: CASSISGLAEAFF.

Only a few counts were recorded for this clone. The chain couples TRBV10-2 to TRBJ2-6; no definite D call. Germline CDR1 and CDR2: WSHSY and SAAADI. V was shortened by 7 bases and J by 3 bases, with 4 bases between the two germline ends. CDR3 length: 12 residues. The CDR3 nucleotides are TGCGCCAGCATAGATGGGGCCAACGTCCTGACTTTC. Amino acid sequence: CASIDGANVLTF.

The chain couples TRBV5-1 to TRBJ2-2; 9 bases map to TRBD2. This CDR3 is built from 17 residues. V lost 2 bases, J lost 6 bases, and 11 bases stayed unmatched. CDR1 SGHRS and CDR2 YFSETQ come from the germline V gene. In DNA, the CDR3 is TGCGCCAGCAGCTTCCAATCCGGGACTAGCCCACCCGGGGAGCTGTTTTTT. This gives the protein CASSFQSGTSPPGELFF.

The genes are TRBV7-3 and TRBJ2-3; TRBD2 matches at 10 bases. CDR3 length equals 15 residues. The trim removed 3 bases at V and 1 base at J, leaving 1 base unmatched. Germline loops: CDR1 SGHTA, CDR2 FQGTGA. CDR3: CASSFGTSGTDTQYF. Written as DNA, the CDR3 is TGTGCCAGCAGCTTCGGGACTAGCGGCACAGATACGCAGTATTTT.

This clone has a handful of counts. The chain links TRBV6-2 or TRBV6-3 to TRBJ1-6; the D is unclear. CDR1 and CDR2 from the germline V gene are MNHEY and SVGEGT. Trimming pared 6 bases from V and 7 bases from J, leaving 13 bases between. There are 14 residues in the CDR3. CDR3 protein: CASSPGSGNSPLHF. As DNA, the CDR3 is TGTGCCAGCAGCCCCGGGAGCGGGAATTCACCCCTCCACTTT.

This chain joins TRBV5-1 and TRBJ2-3; weak D call: TRBD2 (6 bases). Deletions cut 4 bases from V and 2 bases from J, with 14 bases between. CDR1 and CDR2 (germline): SGHRS, YFSETQ. This CDR3 spans 15 amino acids. The CDR3 DNA follows: TGCGCCAGCAGCCCGGGGGACTCCTCCACAGATACGCAGTATTTT. This translates into CASSPGDSSTDTQYF. Full variable domain (missing parts from reference TRBV5-1 and TRBJ2-3): KAGVTQTPRYLIKTRGQQVTLSCSPISGHRSVSWYQQTPGQGLQFLFEYFSETQRNKGNFPGRFSGRQFSNSRSEMNVSTLELGDSALYLCASSPGDSSTDTQYFGPGTRLTVL.

The chain has TRBV24-1 and TRBJ2-1; 10 nucleotides agree with TRBD1. CDR1 and CDR2 (germline): KGHDR, SFDVKD. There are 18 residues in the CDR3. Losses at the gene ends were 0 bases for V and 4 bases for J; bases not matched to a gene: 8. This CDR3 reads CATSDLRGGQGTYNEQFF. In nucleotides, the CDR3 is TGTGCCACCAGTGATTTGAGGGGGGGACAGGGGACTTACAATGAGCAGTTCTTC.

This chain joins TRBV11-2 and TRBJ2-7, with 14 positions matching TRBD2. Germline assignment: CDR1 SGHAT and CDR2 FQNNGV. The J segment lost 4 bases and the V segment lost 3 bases, leaving 2 bases of the junction unmatched. There are 15 residues in the CDR3. The DNA of the CDR3 is TGTGCCAGCAGCTTCGGGACTAGCGGGAGTTACGAGCAGTACTTC. The encoded protein is CASSFGTSGSYEQYF. Drawing the rest from reference TRBV11-2 and TRBJ2-7, the complete variable domain is EAGVAQSPRYKIIEKRQSVAFWCNPISGHATLYWYQQILGQGPKLLIQFQNNGVVDDSQLPKDRFSAERLKGVDSTLKIQPAKLEDSAVYLCASSFGTSGSYEQYFGPGTRLTVT.

This chain connects TRBV28 to TRBJ1-1; maybe TRBD1 (6 bases). Germline-derived CDR1 and CDR2 are MDHEN and SYDVKM. V was pared by 3 bases and J by 5 bases, with 16 bases between. The CDR3 sequence is 15 residues long. The CDR3 is CASSFAGGLGTEAFF. The CDR3 DNA reads as TGTGCCAGCAGTTTCGCCGGGGGGCTGGGGACTGAAGCTTTCTTT.

The V call is TRBV20-1, the J call TRBJ2-3, with D possibly being TRBD2 (6 bases). CDR1 is DFQATT and CDR2 is SNEGSKA in the germline V gene (reference sequence). The CDR3 runs to 11 residues. V was shortened by 6 bases and J by 9 bases, with 13 bases between the two germline ends. Written as DNA, the CDR3 is TGCAGTGCACGACTAGTCGAGACGCAGTATTTT. Translation: CSARLVETQYF.

J is TRBJ2-7 and V is TRBV6-5, with TRBD2 matching 7 bases. CDR3 length: 14 amino acids. Germline V gene sequence: CDR1 MNHEY, CDR2 SVGAGI. V was clipped by 4 bases and J by 3 bases; unmatched bases: 6. The CDR3 here is CASSLEASGYEQYF. The CDR3 bases are TGTGCCAGCAGTTTGGAGGCTAGCGGCTACGAGCAGTACTTC.

The table lists this clone with a count of one. The J gene is TRBJ1-1, the V gene TRBV3-1 (or the pseudogene TRBV3-2); D call uncertain. Germline CDR1 LGHDT, CDR2 YNNKEL (reference sequence). V dropped 0 bases and J dropped 1 base, with 9 bases sitting between them. CDR3 length: 15 amino acids. The chain's CDR3 is CASSQERAGNTEAFF. CDR3 nucleotides: TGTGCCAGCAGCCAAGAACGCGCCGGGAACACTGAAGCTTTCTTT.

This clone was observed once. The chain links TRBV19 to TRBJ1-5; D gene ambiguous. The germline CDR1 and CDR2 sequences are LNHDA and SQIVND (reference sequence). V was clipped by 10 bases and J by 3 bases, with 10 bases between them. The CDR3 consists of 12 residues. The CDR3 DNA follows: TGTGCCAAAATCCCTCCCAATCAGCCCCAGCATTTT. Protein: CAKIPPNQPQHF.

The chain combines TRBV10-3 with TRBJ1-2, with 10 positions matching TRBD1. This CDR3 region has 16 residues. The germline V gene encodes CDR1 ENHRY and CDR2 SYGVKD. V trimming: 6 bases; J trimming: 4 bases; junction bases outside the gene matches: 11. CDR3 in amino acids: CAIRADRGDEGYGYTF. The CDR3 DNA follows: TGTGCCATCAGAGCGGACAGGGGGGACGAGGGCTATGGCTACACCTTC.

The rearrangement links TRBV12-5 to TRBJ2-3; D remains ambiguous. The germline gives CDR1 LGHNT, CDR2 FRNRAP. Trimming took 7 bases from V and 0 from J, leaving 8 bases between them. The CDR3 extends over 13 amino acids. Written as DNA, the CDR3 is TGTGCTAGTGCCAAACTTAGCACAGATACGCAGTATTTT. Translating it yields CASAKLSTDTQYF.

This clone was observed a few times. The V call is TRBV15, the J call TRBJ2-7; 11 bases line up with TRBD2. The CDR3 extends over 17 amino acids. The germline gives CDR1 LNHNV, CDR2 YYDKDF (reference sequence). J was trimmed by 0 bases and V by 5 bases; bases with no gene match: 9. This chain's CDR3 is CATSPGLAGGPSYEQYF. Written as DNA, the CDR3 is TGTGCCACCAGCCCGGGTCTAGCGGGAGGCCCCTCCTACGAGCAGTACTTC.

The chain joins TRBV28 to TRBJ1-4, with no clear D. Germline V gene sequence: CDR1 MDHEN, CDR2 SYDVKM. Trimming pared 6 bases from V and 5 bases from J, leaving 19 bases between. This CDR3 comprises 16 residues. CDR3 loop: CASSLSYDTWNEKLFF. The CDR3, as DNA: TGTGCCAGCAGCCTTTCTTATGACACGTGGAATGAAAAACTGTTTTTT.

The rearrangement links TRBV5-6 to TRBJ2-7, with 12 bases fitting TRBD2. Germline CDR1 and CDR2: SGHDT and YYEEEE. This CDR3 has 16 residues. With 3 bases clipped from V and 1 base from J, the junction kept 5 bases outside the gene matches. The CDR3 coding sequence is TGTGCCAGCAGCTCAAGGACTAGCGGGGTATCCTACGAGCAGTACTTC. This sequence encodes CASSSRTSGVSYEQYF.

The chain links TRBV9 to TRBJ2-2, with TRBD2 identical over 8 bases. This CDR3 has 16 amino acids. Germline V gene data show CDR1 as SGDLS and CDR2 as YYNGEE. V was clipped by 3 bases and J by 5 bases; unmatched bases: 9. DNA for the CDR3: TGTGCCAGCAGCGCCCGTCCCGGGACTAGGACCGGGGAGCTGTTTTTT. This codes for CASSARPGTRTGELFF.

The V gene is TRBV5-4, the J gene TRBJ2-7; 8 nucleotides agree with TRBD1. Germline CDR1 reads SGHNT; CDR2 reads YYREEE (reference sequence). The CDR3 runs to 18 residues. Trimming took 1 base from V and 0 from J; bases not matched to a gene: 12. CDR3 sequence reads: CASSLLGQGRAGSYEQYF. The CDR3 DNA reads TGTGCCAGCAGCTTGCTTGGACAGGGTCGAGCGGGCTCCTACGAGCAGTACTTC.

The V gene is TRBV27, the J gene TRBJ2-2; 11 bases fit TRBD2. Per germline, CDR1 MNHEY and CDR2 SMNVEV (reference sequence). Unmatched junction bases numbered 3, after V lost 4 bases and J lost 5 bases. The CDR3 has 15 amino acids. The CDR3 sequence: CASSSLAGVTGELFF. CDR3 coding DNA: TGTGCCAGCAGTTCACTAGCGGGAGTTACCGGGGAGCTGTTTTTT.